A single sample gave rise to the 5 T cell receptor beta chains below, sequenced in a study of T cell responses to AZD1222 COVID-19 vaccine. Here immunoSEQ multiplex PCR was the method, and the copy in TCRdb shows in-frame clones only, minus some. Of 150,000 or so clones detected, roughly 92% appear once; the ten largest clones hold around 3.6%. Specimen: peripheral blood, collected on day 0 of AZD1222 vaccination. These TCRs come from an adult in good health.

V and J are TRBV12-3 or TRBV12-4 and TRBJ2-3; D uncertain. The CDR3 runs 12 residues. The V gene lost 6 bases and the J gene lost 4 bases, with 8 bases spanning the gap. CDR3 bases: TGTGCCAGCAGAGGGTGGCCAGATACGCAGTATTTT. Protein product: CASRGWPDTQYF.

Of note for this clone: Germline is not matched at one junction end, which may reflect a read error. In DNA, the CDR3 is TGTGCCAGCGGTGAACAGCTCGATAACTATGGCTACACCTTC. Translating gives CASGEQLDNYGYTF. The rearrangement joins TRBV6-1 to TRBJ1-2; D is uncertain. CDR1 and CDR2 (germline): MNHNS, SASEGT. The CDR3 totals 14 residues.

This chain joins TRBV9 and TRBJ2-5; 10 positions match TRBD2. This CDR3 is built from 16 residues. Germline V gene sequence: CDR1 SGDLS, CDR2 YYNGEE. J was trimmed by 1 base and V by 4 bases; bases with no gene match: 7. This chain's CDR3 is CASSPVGLAAQETQYF. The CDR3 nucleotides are TGTGCCAGCAGCCCAGTCGGACTAGCGGCCCAAGAGACCCAGTACTTC.

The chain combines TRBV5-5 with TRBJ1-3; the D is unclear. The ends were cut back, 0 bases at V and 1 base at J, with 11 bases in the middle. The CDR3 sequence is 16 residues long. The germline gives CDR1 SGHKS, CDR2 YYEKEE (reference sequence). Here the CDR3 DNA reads TGTGCCAGCAGCTTGGCGGGGAGCGCATCTGGAAACACCATATATTTT. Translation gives CASSLAGSASGNTIYF.

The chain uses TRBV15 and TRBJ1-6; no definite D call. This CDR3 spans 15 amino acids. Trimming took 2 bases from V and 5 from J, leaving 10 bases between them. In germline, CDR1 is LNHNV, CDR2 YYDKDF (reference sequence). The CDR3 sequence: CATSRPTLDNSPLHF. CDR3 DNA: TGTGCCACCAGCAGACCCACCTTAGATAATTCACCCCTCCACTTT.